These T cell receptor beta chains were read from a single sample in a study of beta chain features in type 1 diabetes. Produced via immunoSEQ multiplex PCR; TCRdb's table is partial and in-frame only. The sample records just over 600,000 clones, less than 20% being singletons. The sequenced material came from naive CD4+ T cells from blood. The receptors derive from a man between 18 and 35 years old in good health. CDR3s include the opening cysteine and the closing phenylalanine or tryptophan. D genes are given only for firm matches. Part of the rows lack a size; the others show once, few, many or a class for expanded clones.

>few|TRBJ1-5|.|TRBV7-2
CASSLQQDSNQPQHF
TGTGCCAGCAGCTTACAGCAAGATAGCAATCAGCCCCAGCATTTT
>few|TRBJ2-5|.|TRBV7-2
CASSLEARETQYF
TGTGCCAGCAGCTTAGAGGCACGGGAGACCCAGTACTTC
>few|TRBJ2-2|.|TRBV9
CASSVGGGPNTGELFF
TGTGCCAGCAGCGTAGGAGGCGGGCCCAACACCGGGGAGCTGTTTTTT
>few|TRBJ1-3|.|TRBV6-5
CASSYTPASGNTIYF
TGTGCCAGCAGTTACACTCCGGCTTCTGGAAACACCATATATTTT
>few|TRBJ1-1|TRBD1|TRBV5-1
CASSPPETGDNTEAFF
TGCGCCAGCAGCCCTCCCGAGACAGGGGACAACACTGAAGCTTTCTTT
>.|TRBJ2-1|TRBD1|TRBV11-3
CASSFAGQGFYNEQFF
TGTGCCAGCAGCTTCGCGGGACAGGGTTTTTACAATGAGCAGTTCTTC
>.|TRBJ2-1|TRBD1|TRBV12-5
CASGRGTVKGEQFF
TGTGCTAGTGGCCGAGGGACAGTCAAAGGGGAGCAGTTCTTC
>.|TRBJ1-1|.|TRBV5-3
CARSGRVRGTEAFF
TGTGCCAGAAGCGGCAGGGTAAGGGGAACTGAAGCTTTCTTT
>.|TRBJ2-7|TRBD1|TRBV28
CASGPGQSYEQYF
TGTGCCAGCGGACCGGGACAGTCATACGAGCAGTACTTC
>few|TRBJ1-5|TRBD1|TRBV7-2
CASSFDRGHQPQHF
TGTGCCAGCAGCTTCGACAGGGGGCATCAGCCCCAGCATTTT
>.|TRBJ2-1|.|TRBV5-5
CASSLGDTRTEQFF
TGTGCCAGCAGCTTGGGGGACACCCGCACTGAGCAGTTCTTC
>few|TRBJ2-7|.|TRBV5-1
CASSYDPGKSYEQYF
TGCGCCAGCAGCTATGACCCGGGAAAGTCCTACGAGCAGTACTTC
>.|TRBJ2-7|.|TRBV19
CASSKLRTAPTYEQYF
TGTGCCAGTAGTAAGCTCCGGACGGCGCCCACCTACGAGCAGTACTTC
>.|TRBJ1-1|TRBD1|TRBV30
CSWRNRGSTEAFF
TGTTCCTGGAGGAACAGGGGAAGCACTGAAGCTTTCTTT
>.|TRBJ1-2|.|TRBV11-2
CASSLGAWRRLYGYTF
TGTGCCAGCAGCTTAGGGGCCTGGCGGAGACTCTATGGCTACACCTTC
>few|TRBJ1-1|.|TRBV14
CASSQVYTLTGYTEAFF
TGTGCCAGCAGCCAAGTATACACTTTGACAGGCTACACTGAAGCTTTCTTT
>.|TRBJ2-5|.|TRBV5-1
CASSLMGIQETQYF
TGCGCCAGCAGCTTGATGGGGATCCAAGAGACCCAGTACTTC
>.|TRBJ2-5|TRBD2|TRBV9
CASSLGTSGRETQYF
TGTGCCAGCAGCCTCGGGACTAGCGGGAGGGAGACCCAGTACTTC
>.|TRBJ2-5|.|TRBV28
CASMRAAETQYF
TGTGCCAGCATGCGGGCAGCAGAGACCCAGTACTTC
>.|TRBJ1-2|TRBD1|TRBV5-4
CASSLGGQSRTF
TGTGCCAGCAGCTTGGGGGGACAGTCTAGGACCTTC
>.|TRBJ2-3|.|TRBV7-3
CASSLMAGSTDTQYF
TGTGCCAGCAGCTTAATGGCGGGAAGCACAGATACGCAGTATTTT
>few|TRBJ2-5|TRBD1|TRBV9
CASSVAGQGHRETQYF
TGTGCCAGCAGCGTAGCTGGACAGGGCCACCGGGAGACCCAGTACTTC
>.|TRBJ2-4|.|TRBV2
CASKIDRGIQYF
TGTGCCAGCAAAATAGACCGCGGCATTCAGTACTTC
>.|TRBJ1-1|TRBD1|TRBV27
CASSLRQGMFQRTEAFF
TGTGCCAGCAGTTTACGACAGGGAATGTTTCAACGCACTGAAGCTTTCTTT
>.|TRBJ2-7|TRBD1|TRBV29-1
CSVGTGGHYEQYF
TGCAGCGTTGGGACAGGGGGACACTACGAGCAGTACTTC
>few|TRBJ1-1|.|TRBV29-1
CSAGQHMNTEAFF
TGCAGCGCGGGACAACACATGAACACTGAAGCTTTCTTT
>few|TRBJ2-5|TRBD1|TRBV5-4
CASSFGQGQETQYF
TGTGCCAGCAGCTTCGGACAGGGTCAAGAGACCCAGTACTTC
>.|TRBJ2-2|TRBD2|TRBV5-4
CASATSGNTGELFF
TGTGCCAGCGCCACTAGCGGGAACACCGGGGAGCTGTTTTTT
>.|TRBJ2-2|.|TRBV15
CATSRDRGRGELFF
TGTGCCACCAGCAGAGATAGGGGCCGCGGGGAGCTGTTTTTT
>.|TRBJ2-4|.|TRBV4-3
CASSQDSQGVAKNIQYF
TGCGCCAGCAGCCAAGATTCGCAGGGAGTAGCCAAAAACATTCAGTACTTC
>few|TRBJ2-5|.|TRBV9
CASSVGRGRETQYF
TGTGCCAGCAGCGTCGGCAGGGGTCGGGAGACCCAGTACTTC
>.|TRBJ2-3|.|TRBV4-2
CASSQAQETDTQYF
TGTGCCAGCAGCCAAGCTCAGGAAACAGATACGCAGTATTTT
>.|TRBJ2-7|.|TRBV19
CASSVTGGPYEQYF
TGTGCCAGTAGTGTGACAGGCGGACCCTACGAGCAGTACTTC
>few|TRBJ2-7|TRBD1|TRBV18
CASSPPSGTGGYEQYF
TGTGCCAGCTCACCACCTTCCGGGACAGGGGGCTACGAGCAGTACTTC
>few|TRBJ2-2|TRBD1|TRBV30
CAWNGDRGTGELFF
TGTGCCTGGAACGGGGACAGGGGAACCGGGGAGCTGTTTTTT
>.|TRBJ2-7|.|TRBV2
CASSEGTHYSYEQYF
TGTGCCAGCAGTGAAGGCACACATTACTCCTACGAGCAGTACTTC
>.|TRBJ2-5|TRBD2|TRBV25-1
CASSETSGGQETQYF
TGTGCCAGCAGTGAGACTAGCGGGGGCCAAGAGACCCAGTACTTC
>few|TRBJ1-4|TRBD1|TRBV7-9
CASSRTGNSEKLFF
TGTGCCAGCAGCCGGACAGGGAATAGTGAAAAACTGTTTTTT
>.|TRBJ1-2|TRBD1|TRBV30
CAWKGHRGEIVGYTF
TGTGCCTGGAAGGGTCACAGGGGGGAGATCGTGGGCTACACCTTC
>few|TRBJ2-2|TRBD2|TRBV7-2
CASSSWTSGMKGGELFF
TGTGCCAGCAGCTCATGGACTAGCGGGATGAAGGGCGGGGAGCTGTTTTTT
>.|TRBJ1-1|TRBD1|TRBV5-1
CASSLIPGQATEAFF
TGCGCCAGCAGCTTGATACCGGGACAGGCGACTGAAGCTTTCTTT
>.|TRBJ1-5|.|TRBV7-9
CASSLGPDQPQHF
TGTGCCAGCAGCTTAGGACCCGATCAGCCCCAGCATTTT